This TCR beta chain derives from a study of cytomegalovirus exposure and HLA in healthy donors. The CDR3 length is 16 residues. The germline V gene encodes CDR1 SSHAT and CDR2 FNYEAQ (reference sequence). Note on this clone: The junction differs from germline at one of its ends, possibly a read error.

Amplification used 60 Vbeta primers and 13 Jbeta primers. Assay: immunoSEQ multiplex PCR; the TCRdb copy retains only in-frame clones and omits some. This sample has about 170,000 clones, with under 85% found just once. Sequencing was done on a sample of PBMCs. This TCR was sampled from a female donor in good health and CMV-seronegative. The chain links TRBV7-7 to TRBJ2-5; D gene uncertain. The CDR3 nucleotides read TGTGCTAGCAGCTTAGCCTTCGAGCCGTTACAAGAGACCCAGTACTTC. Residues: CASSLAFEPLQETQYF. The full variable domain, with the rest looked up from reference TRBV7-7 and TRBJ2-5, is GAGVSQSPRYKVTKRGQDVTLRCDPISSHATLYWYQQALGQGPEFLTYFNYEAQPDKSGLPSDRFSAERPEGSISTLTIQRTEQRDSAMYRCASSLAFEPLQETQYFGPGTRLLVL.